This TCR beta chain came from a study of blood T cell repertoires in COVID-19. The CDR3 totals 12 residues. Germline lookup yields CDR1 SNHLY and CDR2 FYNNEI. Trimming stripped 6 bases from V and 5 bases from J, with 10 bases between. The table came from immunoSEQ multiplex PCR; TCRdb's copy has only in-frame clones and leaves some out. This repertoire shows 200,000 to 250,000 clones, roughly four fifths found once; its top ten account for 3% to 3.5%. This receptor was obtained from a woman in her fifties or sixties who had recovered from COVID-19. The V and J genes are TRBV2 and TRBJ2-5, with D possibly matching TRBD1 (6 bases). Material: PBMCs or T cells enriched from blood (not recorded which). The CDR3 region is CASSSRGETQYF. The CDR3 DNA reads TGTGCCAGCAGCAGTAGGGGGGAGACCCAGTACTTC.